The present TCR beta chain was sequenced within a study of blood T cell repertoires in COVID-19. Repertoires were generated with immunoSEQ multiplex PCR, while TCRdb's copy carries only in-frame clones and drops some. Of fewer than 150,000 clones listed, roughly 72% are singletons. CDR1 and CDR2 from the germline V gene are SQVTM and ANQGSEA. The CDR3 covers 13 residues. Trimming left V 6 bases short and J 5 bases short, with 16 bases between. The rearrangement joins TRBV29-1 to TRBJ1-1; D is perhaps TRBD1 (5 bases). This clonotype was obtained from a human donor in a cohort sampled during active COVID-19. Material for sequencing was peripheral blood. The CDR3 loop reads CSVAGGVRTEAFF. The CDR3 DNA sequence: TGCAGCGTAGCCGGGGGGGTGAGGACTGAAGCTTTCTTT.